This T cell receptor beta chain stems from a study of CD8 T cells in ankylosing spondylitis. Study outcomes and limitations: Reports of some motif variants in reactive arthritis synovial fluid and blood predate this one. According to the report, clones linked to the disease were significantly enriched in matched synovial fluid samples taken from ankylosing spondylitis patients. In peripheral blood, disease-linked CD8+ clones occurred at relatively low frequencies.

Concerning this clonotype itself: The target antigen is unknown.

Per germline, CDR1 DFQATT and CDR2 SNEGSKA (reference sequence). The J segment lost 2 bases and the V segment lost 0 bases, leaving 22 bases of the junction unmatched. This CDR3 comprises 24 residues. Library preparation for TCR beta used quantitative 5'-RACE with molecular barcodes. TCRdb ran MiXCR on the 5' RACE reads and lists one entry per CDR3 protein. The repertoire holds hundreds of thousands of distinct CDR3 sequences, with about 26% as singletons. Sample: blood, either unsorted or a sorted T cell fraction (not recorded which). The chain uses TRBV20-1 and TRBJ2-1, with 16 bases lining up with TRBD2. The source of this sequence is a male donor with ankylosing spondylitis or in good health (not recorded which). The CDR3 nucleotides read TGCAGTGCTAGAGACCACCCGGTAAACCCGGGACTAGCGGGAGGGCCTCAAACCTACAATGAGCAGTTCTTC. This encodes CSARDHPVNPGLAGGPQTYNEQFF.